These 18 T cell receptor beta chains were all obtained from the same sample, sequenced in a study of human T cells and chemical hapten exposure. As for time point: patch test 2, 6 weeks after DPC sensitization. Regarding treatment: therapeutic diphenylcyclopropenone sensitization with weekly scalp DPC. MiXCR, run by TCRdb on the RACE reads, gives a single entry per CDR3 protein. The sample gives about 69,000 distinct CDR3 sequences, 10% of which show up once; 6.8% is in the top ten. Specimen: whole blood, collected in connection with sensitization to the hapten diphenylcyclopropenone (DPC). The receptor set was obtained from a woman aged 50 to 60 with alopecia areata. Some clones in this sample may be carry-over from other donors' samples.

This clonotype was seen ten or more times. V gene TRBV9 combines with J gene TRBJ2-1; 14 bases map to TRBD2. The CDR3 has 16 residues. Trimming cost V 6 bases and J 7 bases; bases outside gene matches: 9. Per the germline V gene, CDR1 is SGDLS and CDR2 is YYNGEE. Written as DNA, the CDR3 is TGTGCCAGCACCCGGGGACTAGCGGGAGTTGGAAATGAGCAGTTCTTC. It yields the protein CASTRGLAGVGNEQFF. The full variable domain, in which reference TRBV9 and TRBJ2-1 provide the parts outside the CDR3, is DSGVTQTPKHLITATGQRVTLRCSPRSGDLSVYWYQQSLDQGLQFLIQYYNGEERAKGNILERFSAQQFPDLHSELNLSSLELGDSALYFCASTRGLAGVGNEQFFGPGTRLTVL.

This clonotype was seen many times. V is TRBV19 and J is TRBJ2-3; D remains unclear. Germline V lookup: CDR1 LNHDA, CDR2 SQIVND (reference sequence). Trimming shortened V by 8 bases and J by 6 bases, and 9 bases separated the two germline ends. The CDR3 covers 11 residues. The CDR3 DNA sequence: TGTGCCAGTGGCTTGACGGATACGCAGTATTTT. Translation: CASGLTDTQYF.

The genes are TRBV5-8 and TRBJ1-1, with D perhaps matching TRBD1 (6 bases). This CDR3 has 15 residues. Trimming pared 2 bases from V and 2 bases from J, leaving 13 bases between. CDR1 and CDR2 from the germline V gene are SGHTS and YDEGEE. The CDR3 loop is CASSFGGGHNTEAFF. For the CDR3, the DNA is TGTGCCAGCAGCTTTGGCGGGGGGCATAACACTGAAGCTTTCTTT. Supplemented by reference TRBV5-8 and TRBJ1-1, the full variable domain reads EAGVTQSPTHLIKTRGQQATLRCSPISGHTSVYWYQQALGLGLQFLLWYDEGEERNRGNFPPRFSGRQFPNYSSELNVNALELEDSALYLCASSFGGGHNTEAFFGQGTRLTVV.

This clonotype appeared a few times. The chain recombines TRBV29-1 with TRBJ2-5; the D gene could be TRBD1 or TRBD2 (5 bases each). Deletions cut 7 bases from V and 4 bases from J, with 16 bases between. The CDR3 loop spans 13 amino acids. The V gene's germline CDR1 is SQVTM and CDR2 ANQGSEA. CDR3 sequence (DNA): TGCAGCGGGCTTTCCAGGGACGGAGAGACCCAGTACTTC. Its translation is CSGLSRDGETQYF.

This clonotype was seen at least ten times. The V and J genes are TRBV20-1 and TRBJ2-4, with no clear D. The ends were cut back, 6 bases at V and 2 bases at J, with 17 bases in the middle. The CDR3 contains 15 residues. Germline-derived CDR1 and CDR2 are DFQATT and SNEGSKA (reference sequence). CDR3 residues: CSAQGPSVSKNIQYF. Written as DNA, the CDR3 is TGCAGTGCCCAAGGTCCGTCGGTGTCCAAAAACATTCAGTACTTC.

The chain has TRBV3-1 and TRBJ1-1; no firm D call. Trimming stripped 8 bases from V and 11 bases from J, with 18 bases between. CDR1 and CDR2 (germline): LGHDT, YNNKEL (reference sequence). The CDR3 runs 12 residues. The CDR3 DNA is TGTGCCAGCTTCGGACGGTCAGGAGGGGCTTTCTTT. It specifies CASFGRSGGAFF.

This clonotype was counted ten times or more. The rearrangement uses TRBV5-3 and TRBJ2-3, with 8 nucleotides matching TRBD2. TRBV5-3 is recorded as an ORF, its role being uncertain. This CDR3 contains 19 residues. V dropped 4 bases and J dropped 3; count of bases not matched to a gene: 19. The CDR3: CARSPIQREMEIGTDTQYF. The CDR3 DNA reads TGTGCCAGAAGCCCCATCCAGCGGGAGATGGAGATAGGTACAGATACGCAGTATTTT.

This clonotype was seen ten or more times. The rearrangement joins TRBV20-1 to TRBJ1-1, with D unclear. CDR1 and CDR2 (germline): DFQATT, SNEGSKA (reference sequence). Trimming removed 5 bases at V and 0 bases at J, with 7 bases between. This CDR3 has 12 residues. CDR3 protein: CSASQVNTEAFF. The CDR3 nucleotides are TGCAGTGCTTCCCAGGTGAACACTGAAGCTTTCTTT.

This clonotype was recorded at least ten times. The gene calls are TRBV5-5 and TRBJ1-2; 7 positions match TRBD1. V shed 1 base and J 1 base; nucleotides not matched to a gene: 16. The CDR3 totals 19 residues. Germline values: CDR1 SGHKS, CDR2 YYEKEE (reference sequence). The CDR3 DNA reads TGTGCCAGCAGCTTGTCGGGGGACAGACGACAGCGAAGTAACTATGGCTACACCTTC. It yields the protein CASSLSGDRRQRSNYGYTF. The full variable domain, completed using reference TRBV5-5 and TRBJ1-2, is DAGVTQSPTHLIKTRGQQVTLRCSPISGHKSVSWYQQVLGQGPQFIFQYYEKEERGRGNFPDRFSARQFPNYSSELNVNALLLGDSALYLCASSLSGDRRQRSNYGYTFGSGTRLTVV.

This clonotype occurred many times. The J gene is TRBJ1-5, the V gene TRBV21-1; the tabulated D call, TRBD1, remains unverified against the DNA. TRBV21-1 has pseudogene status. This CDR3 contains 16 residues. The CDR3 DNA sequence: TGTGCCCCTATTCGGCCCCCCAGGAAGAGCAATCAGCCCCAGCATTTT. Translated, it gives CAPIRPPRKSNQPQHF.

J is TRBJ2-1 and V is TRBV11-1, with a tentative D call TRBD2 (6 bases). Trimming removed 2 bases from V and 9 bases from J, with 17 bases in between. Looked up from germline, CDR1 is SGHAT and CDR2 is FQDESV (reference sequence). This CDR3 has 15 amino acids. The CDR3 sequence is CASSLRLALTSEQFF. DNA of the CDR3: TGTGCCAGCAGCTTACGGCTAGCGCTAACATCTGAGCAGTTCTTC.

This clonotype appeared a few times. The rearrangement joins TRBV20-1 to TRBJ2-1; 7 bases align to TRBD2. Germline assignment: CDR1 DFQATT and CDR2 SNEGSKA (reference sequence). CDR3 length equals 18 residues. Trimming removed 5 bases from V and 8 bases from J; junction bases left unmatched: 24. The CDR3 region is CSASPVKAGLLMLDEQFF. CDR3 DNA: TGCAGTGCTTCTCCTGTAAAAGCGGGACTTTTGATGCTGGATGAGCAGTTCTTC.

The chain carries TRBV5-1 and TRBJ2-5; 8 bases map to TRBD1. Germline values: CDR1 SGHRS, CDR2 YFSETQ. The CDR3 contains 15 residues. The V segment lost 4 bases and the J segment 4 bases; nucleotides outside the gene matches: 9. In nucleotides, the CDR3 is TGCGCCAGCAGCCGAACCGACGGGACAGGAGAGACCCAGTACTTC. This codes for CASSRTDGTGETQYF.

The gene calls are TRBV20-1 and TRBJ1-3; D is unclear. With 6 bases removed from V and 5 bases from J, the gap between germline ends came to 8 bases. This CDR3 has 11 amino acids. Germline CDR1 and CDR2: DFQATT and SNEGSKA (reference sequence). CDR3 sequence reads: CSAYLRNTIYF. In DNA form, the CDR3 reads TGCAGTGCCTACTTGCGAAACACCATATATTTT.

This clonotype has ten or more counts. The V gene is TRBV2, the J gene TRBJ2-2; tentative D call: TRBD2 (6 bases). This CDR3 region has 15 residues. The V end lost 1 base, the J end lost 2 bases, and 8 bases lay between the germline ends. The germline gives CDR1 SNHLY, CDR2 FYNNEI. The CDR3: CASSEGSGNTGELFF. DNA for the CDR3: TGTGCCAGCAGTGAAGGTAGCGGCAACACCGGGGAGCTGTTTTTT.

This chain links TRBV29-1 with TRBJ1-2, with TRBD1 as a possible D gene (5 bases). The V end was cut by 2 bases, the J end by 5 bases, with 15 bases between. The CDR3 spans 14 residues. CDR1 is SQVTM, CDR2 ANQGSEA, per germline. The CDR3 loop is CSVEPPGRMYGYTF. CDR3 in DNA: TGCAGCGTTGAACCACCGGGACGGATGTATGGCTACACCTTC.

The CDR3 DNA reads as TGTGCCAGCAGCCAAACACAGGGGGGGAATGAAAAACTGTTTTTT. Protein: CASSQTQGGNEKLFF. The rearrangement uses TRBV3-1 and TRBJ1-4, with TRBD1 matching over 8 bases. Germline V gene lookup returns CDR1 LGHDT and CDR2 YNNKEL (reference sequence). V was clipped by 2 bases and J by 5 bases; unmatched bases: 4. The CDR3 loop spans 15 amino acids. The variable domain in full, completed from reference TRBV3-1 and TRBJ1-4, reads DTAVSQTPKYLVTQMGNDKSIKCEQNLGHDTMYWYKQDSKKFLKIMFSYNNKELIINETVPNRFSPKSPDKAHLNLHINSLELGDSAVYFCASSQTQGGNEKLFFGSGTQLSVL.

This chain connects TRBV29-1 to TRBJ1-2; D remains ambiguous. Trimming took off 3 bases at V and 4 bases at J, with 12 bases between the two ends. This CDR3 contains 13 residues. Germline CDR1 SQVTM, CDR2 ANQGSEA. DNA for the CDR3: TGCAGCGTTGACCCCGAGTCGTTCTATGGCTACACCTTC. It codes for CSVDPESFYGYTF.